This TCR beta chain was recovered during a study of regulatory T cells in long-lasting Graves disease. This CDR3 contains 14 residues. Looked up from germline, CDR1 is SGHDT and CDR2 is YYEEEE. Trimming cost V 7 bases and J 0 bases; bases outside gene matches: 7. Sample time point: newly diagnosed GD, antithyroid drugs for less than 3 months. Generation of the TCR library employed RNA extracted from PBMCs. CDR3-region Arm-PCR and iRepertoire HTBI primers produced the TCR beta libraries. TCRdb ran MiXCR on the multiplex PCR reads and lists one entry per CDR3 protein. The sample has approximately 270,000 distinct CDR3 sequences, about 20% seen once. This clonotype showed up many times. The target antigen is unknown. Findings and caveats of the study: Blood alone, not thyroid tissue, was studied.

The same sample was also studied in work on T cells in Graves' hyperthyroidism and ophthalmopathy.

Sequenced here: peripheral blood mononuclear cells (PBMCs), sampled at new diagnosis, from a patient treated with antithyroid drugs. This clonotype was obtained from a young woman with Graves disease. The V and J genes are TRBV5-6 and TRBJ2-7; 7 bases match TRBD2. The CDR3 region has the DNA TGTGCCAGCGACGAGGGAGGGAGCTCCTACGAGCAGTACTTC. Protein: CASDEGGSSYEQYF.